This passage covers 15 T cell receptor beta chains from one sample sequenced in a study of tumor-infiltrating lymphocytes in primary liver carcinoma. Total RNA amounting to roughly 450 ng was the source from which TCR beta cDNA was made with a constant-region primer. Employing slightly modified ARM-PCR, three nested multiplex PCR rounds were run, and these gave rise to the TCR beta libraries. The two initial PCR rounds, roughly 11 cycles each, used TRBV1-TRBV30 forward and C-beta reverse primers. TCRdb processed the multiplex PCR reads anew with MiXCR; each CDR3 protein has one entry. Of 150,000 to 200,000 distinct CDR3 sequences in the sample, just under 85% were seen once. The tissue used was unsorted bulk material of roughly 17-31 mg. RNA and DNA were co-extracted from it with the AllPrep DNA/RNA mini kit. The specimen was tumor tissue from primary liver carcinoma. Receptors were obtained from a man in his forties with primary liver carcinoma and hepatitis B virus infection.

There are many counts of this clonotype. J is TRBJ1-1 and V is TRBV5-4; D remains unclear. Germline V CDR1 and CDR2: SGHNT, YYREEE (reference sequence). V was clipped by 1 base and J by 5 bases, with 9 bases between them. The CDR3 is made up of 13 amino acids. CDR3 bases: TGTGCCAGCAGCTTGTCTCGGGGAACTGAAGCTTTCTTT. This codes for CASSLSRGTEAFF.

Ten or more counts support this clonotype. The chain recombines TRBV14 with TRBJ2-5, with 8 bases identical to TRBD1. V was clipped by 4 bases and J by 2 bases; unmatched bases: 6. The germline V gene has CDR1 SGHDN and CDR2 FVKESK. The CDR3 covers 15 residues. The CDR3: CASSLGQGKQETQYF. The CDR3 DNA reads TGTGCCAGCAGCCTCGGACAGGGTAAACAAGAGACCCAGTACTTC.

Worth noting for this clonotype: An end of the junction does not agree with germline; a read error may underlie this. The chain employs TRBV6-2 or TRBV6-3 and TRBJ1-1; D uncertain. The CDR3 contains 12 residues. Germline lookup yields CDR1 MNHEY and CDR2 SVGEGT. CDR3 sequence: CATSLRNTEAFF. The CDR3 DNA sequence: TGTGCCACCAGTCTTAGGAACACTGAAGCCTTCTTT.

Notes on this clonotype: Relative to the germline gene, one junction end is altered; a read error may explain this. The rearrangement joins TRBV29-1 to TRBJ1-1; a possible D gene is TRBD1 (5 bases). The V gene's germline CDR1 is SQVTM and CDR2 ANQGSEA. The CDR3 contains 14 residues. The CDR3 bases are TGCAGCGGCTTCCTCGGGACTCTGAACACTGAATCTCTCTTT. Protein product: CSGFLGTLNTESLF.

Details on this clonotype: The junction departs from the called germline gene at one end, perhaps through a read error. This chain connects TRBV11-1 to TRBJ2-4; TRBD2 might be the D (7 bases). This CDR3 comprises 17 residues. Germline CDR1 and CDR2: SGHAT and FQDESV (reference sequence). The CDR3 nucleotides are TGTGCCAACAGTTATCCCGGGACAAGCGGGACCAAAAACATTCATTACTTC. As protein: CANSYPGTSGTKNIHYF.

With respect to this clonotype: Relative to the germline gene, one junction end is altered; a read error may explain this. V usage is TRBV4-2 and J usage is TRBJ2-3, with TRBD2 matching over 7 bases. Germline V gene lookup returns CDR1 LGHNA and CDR2 YNFKEQ. The CDR3 extends over 16 amino acids. The CDR3, as DNA: TGTGGCAGCAGCCAAGATTTGGGGACTAAGGGCGGTACGCAGTATTTT. Protein: CGSSQDLGTKGGTQYF.

Turning to this clonotype: One end of the junction fails to match germline, which may point to a read error. The chain combines TRBV29-1 with TRBJ2-5, with D possibly TRBD2 on 5 matching bases. The J call is doubtful: the DNA matches TRBJ2-1 better. This CDR3 is 12 amino acids long. Germline loops: CDR1 SQVTM, CDR2 ANQGSEA. The CDR3 loop is CSVLENQETQFF. CDR3 nucleotide sequence: TGTAGCGTTCTGGAGAATCAAGAGACCCAGTTCTTC.

This chain joins TRBV3-1 and TRBJ2-1, with TRBD2 identical over 8 bases. CDR3 length: 15 residues. CDR1 LGHDT and CDR2 YNNKEL come from the germline V gene (reference sequence). The J segment lost 5 bases and the V segment lost 4 bases, leaving 7 bases of the junction unmatched. For the CDR3, the DNA is TGTGCCAGCAGCCTATACAGCGGGAGCGACAATGAGCAGTTCTTC. Amino acids: CASSLYSGSDNEQFF.

For this clonotype: Sequence at one end of the junction differs from germline and may be a read error. The rearrangement links TRBV6-1 to TRBJ2-1; TRBD2 agrees at 7 bases. Germline assignment: CDR1 MNHNS and CDR2 SASEGT. The CDR3 is 16 residues long. CDR3 sequence: CASTRKGSGDWNEQFF. In DNA, the CDR3 is TGTGCCAGCACTCGAAAGGGAAGCGGGGATTGGAATGAGCAATTCTTC.

The rearrangement uses TRBV28 and TRBJ1-5, with 7 bases matching TRBD1. The CDR3 is 14 residues long. V shed 11 bases, J shed 7 bases, and the junction held 14 bases outside the gene matches. Germline assignment: CDR1 MDHEN and CDR2 SYDVKM. The CDR3 DNA is TGTGCCGGCGGTCTCAGACAGGGAGGGCAGCCCCAGCATTTT. This encodes CAGGLRQGGQPQHF.

On this clonotype: The conserved phenylalanine or tryptophan normally closing the CDR3 is absent here, so this likely arose from a read error. V usage is TRBV11-2 and J usage is TRBJ2-2; 8 positions match TRBD2. This CDR3 is built from 16 residues. Germline V gene sequence: CDR1 SGHAT, CDR2 FQNNGV. V lost 1 base to trimming and J lost 8 bases; unmatched junction nucleotides: 9. CDR3 sequence: CASSLVTSGGTGELFI. DNA of the CDR3: TGTGCCAGCAGCTTAGTGACCAGCGGGGGCACTGGGGAGCTGTTTATT.

This clonotype came up once. This rearrangement joins TRBV28 to TRBJ1-5; the D is unclear. This CDR3 contains 14 residues. Germline values: CDR1 MDHEN, CDR2 SYDVKM. The CDR3: CTSSLGQLSQPQHF. CDR3 bases: TGTACGAGCAGTTTAGGGCAGCTAAGTCAGCCCCAGCATTTT.

This clonotype was counted once. This chain connects TRBV10-2 to TRBJ2-5; D gene unclear. Trimming stripped 7 bases from V and 3 bases from J, with 18 bases between. There are 15 residues in the CDR3. Germline values: CDR1 WSHSY, CDR2 SAAADI. The CDR3 bases are TGCGCCAGCACACTCAGTCCCGCGATAGAAGAGACCCAGTACTTC. Its protein product is CASTLSPAIEETQYF.

This chain uses TRBV29-1 with TRBJ2-7; 7 positions match TRBD2. This CDR3 contains 13 residues. The trim removed 7 bases at V and 7 bases at J, leaving 13 bases unmatched. The germline gives CDR1 SQVTM, CDR2 ANQGSEA. As DNA, the CDR3 is TGCAGCGCCCGGGAGGTGTTTCAGGGTGAGCAGTACTTC. Residues: CSAREVFQGEQYF.

To note about this clonotype: No conserved phenylalanine or tryptophan ends this CDR3, so it is likely a read error. The chain carries TRBV4-3 and TRBJ1-6; 10 bases map to TRBD1. CDR1 and CDR2 (germline): LGHNA, YSLEER. CDR3 length: 16 amino acids. CDR3 residues: CASSSWDRGKNSPLHL. CDR3 in DNA: TGCGCAAGCAGCTCCTGGGACAGGGGAAAGAATTCACCCCTCCACTTA.